These T cell receptor beta chains were read from a single sample in a study of blood T cells in healthy people across ages. One entry per CDR3 protein, called by TCRdb with MiXCR from the 5' RACE reads. The sample shows about 1.6 million distinct CDR3 sequences, about 31% of them seen only once. Sample: blood. The source of these receptors is a woman under 40 in good health. Each CDR3 is given with its conserved first and last residue. The order of the fields is clone size, J gene, V gene, D gene, CDR3 DNA, CDR3 protein. D genes are given only for firm matches. Part of the rows lack a size; the others show once, few, many or a class for expanded clones.

clone_size: few
j_call: TRBJ2-3
v_call: TRBV12-3/TRBV12-4
d_call: TRBD2
cdr3_nt: TGTGCCAGCAATGTACTAGCGGGGCTCACAGATACGCAGTATTTT
cdr3_aa: CASNVLAGLTDTQYF

clone_size: -
j_call: TRBJ2-5
v_call: TRBV20-1
d_call: TRBD1
cdr3_nt: TGCAGTGCTTCGGGACAGGGACAAGAGACCCAGTACTTC
cdr3_aa: CSASGQGQETQYF

clone_size: -
j_call: TRBJ2-1
v_call: TRBV14
d_call: -
cdr3_nt: TGTGCCAGCAGCCAAGTAAGGGCTTTAACCCTCAATGAGCAGTTCTTC
cdr3_aa: CASSQVRALTLNEQFF

clone_size: -
j_call: TRBJ1-1
v_call: TRBV11-2
d_call: -
cdr3_nt: TGTGCCAGCAGCTTAGTTTGGAGGGACACTGAAGCTTTCTTT
cdr3_aa: CASSLVWRDTEAFF

clone_size: few
j_call: TRBJ1-1
v_call: TRBV2
d_call: -
cdr3_nt: TGTGCCAGCACGGGCGCGATGAACACTGAAGCTTTCTTT
cdr3_aa: CASTGAMNTEAFF

clone_size: few
j_call: TRBJ2-3
v_call: TRBV28
d_call: TRBD2
cdr3_nt: TGTGCCAGCAGCCAAACACTAGCGGCCCCGGATACGCAGTATTTT
cdr3_aa: CASSQTLAAPDTQYF

clone_size: -
j_call: TRBJ1-1
v_call: TRBV20-1
d_call: -
cdr3_nt: TGCAGTGCTAGTCAGGCGATAAACACTGAAGCTTTCTTT
cdr3_aa: CSASQAINTEAFF

clone_size: many
j_call: TRBJ2-7
v_call: TRBV4-1
d_call: -
cdr3_nt: TGCGCCAGCAGCCCAACCAGCGACGAGCAGTACTTC
cdr3_aa: CASSPTSDEQYF

clone_size: few
j_call: TRBJ2-3
v_call: TRBV20-1
d_call: TRBD2
cdr3_nt: TGCAGCCAACGGGGGGGCAGGACAGATACGCAGTATTTT
cdr3_aa: CSQRGGRTDTQYF

clone_size: -
j_call: TRBJ2-7
v_call: TRBV18
d_call: TRBD2
cdr3_nt: TGTGCCAGCTCCCCTCCGGGACTAGTGCTCTACGAGCAGTACTTC
cdr3_aa: CASSPPGLVLYEQYF

clone_size: -
j_call: TRBJ2-7
v_call: TRBV5-1
d_call: TRBD2
cdr3_nt: TGCGCCAGCAGCTTCCCAGGACTAGCGGGGGGCTACGAGCAGTACTTC
cdr3_aa: CASSFPGLAGGYEQYF

clone_size: once
j_call: TRBJ1-1
v_call: TRBV10-3
d_call: -
cdr3_nt: TGTGCCATCAGTGAGTCCCCCGGGGTTAACGCTGAAGCTTTCTTT
cdr3_aa: CAISESPGVNAEAFF

clone_size: few
j_call: TRBJ2-2
v_call: TRBV7-8
d_call: TRBD2
cdr3_nt: TGTGCCAGCAGCCCCACCGGGGGGACTTACACCGGGGAGCTGTTTTTT
cdr3_aa: CASSPTGGTYTGELFF

clone_size: -
j_call: TRBJ2-1
v_call: TRBV18
d_call: -
cdr3_nt: TGTGCCAGCTCACCCCGGGCCGATGAGCAGTTCTTC
cdr3_aa: CASSPRADEQFF

clone_size: few
j_call: TRBJ2-1
v_call: TRBV5-1
d_call: TRBD1
cdr3_nt: TGCGCCAGCAGCTTGGCCCAGGGGACAGTCTACAATGAGCAGTTCTTC
cdr3_aa: CASSLAQGTVYNEQFF

clone_size: few
j_call: TRBJ2-3
v_call: TRBV7-3
d_call: -
cdr3_nt: TGTGCCAGCAGCTTAAATGTGGCGACAGATACGCAGTATTTT
cdr3_aa: CASSLNVATDTQYF

clone_size: -
j_call: TRBJ2-5
v_call: TRBV20-1
d_call: TRBD2
cdr3_nt: TGCAGTGCTAGAGTCCGCCTAGCGGGAGCTGAGACCCAGTACTTC
cdr3_aa: CSARVRLAGAETQYF

clone_size: -
j_call: TRBJ2-7
v_call: TRBV27
d_call: -
cdr3_nt: TGTGCCAGCAGTTTATGGGGGGGCCCCGGATACGAGCAGTACTTC
cdr3_aa: CASSLWGGPGYEQYF

clone_size: few
j_call: TRBJ2-7
v_call: TRBV5-5
d_call: -
cdr3_nt: TGTGCCAGCAGCCAAGGAATTACGTACGAGCAGTACTTC
cdr3_aa: CASSQGITYEQYF

clone_size: few
j_call: TRBJ2-7
v_call: TRBV7-2
d_call: TRBD1
cdr3_nt: TGTGCCAGCAGCTTTACAGGGGGCCCCAACTACGAGCAGTACTTC
cdr3_aa: CASSFTGGPNYEQYF

clone_size: many
j_call: TRBJ2-1
v_call: TRBV4-1
d_call: -
cdr3_nt: TGCGCCAGCAGCGGCTACAGGGAAAATGAGCAGTTCTTC
cdr3_aa: CASSGYRENEQFF

clone_size: -
j_call: TRBJ2-1
v_call: TRBV10-3
d_call: TRBD2
cdr3_nt: TGTGCCATCGGAGCGGGGGCCTTATACAATGAGCAGTTCTTC
cdr3_aa: CAIGAGALYNEQFF

clone_size: many
j_call: TRBJ2-7
v_call: TRBV6-1
d_call: -
cdr3_nt: TGTGCCAGCAGTGTTGGTCGTACCTACGAGCAGTACTTC
cdr3_aa: CASSVGRTYEQYF

clone_size: few
j_call: TRBJ2-7
v_call: TRBV6-1
d_call: TRBD1
cdr3_nt: TGTGCCAGCAAGGGACAGGGGGCTTACGAGCAGTACTTC
cdr3_aa: CASKGQGAYEQYF

clone_size: few
j_call: TRBJ2-1
v_call: TRBV18
d_call: -
cdr3_nt: TGTGCCAGCTCACGGGGGGCCAGGGCCTCCTACAATGAGCAGTTCTTC
cdr3_aa: CASSRGARASYNEQFF

clone_size: -
j_call: TRBJ2-7
v_call: TRBV6-2/TRBV6-3
d_call: TRBD1
cdr3_nt: TGTGCCAGCGATCGGGACAGGGGCCATCTTGGGGCCCAGTACTTC
cdr3_aa: CASDRDRGHLGAQYF

clone_size: few
j_call: TRBJ1-2
v_call: TRBV7-9
d_call: -
cdr3_nt: TGTGCCAGCAGCTTAAATCCAGAAAGCTATGGCTACACCTTC
cdr3_aa: CASSLNPESYGYTF

clone_size: few
j_call: TRBJ2-7
v_call: TRBV28
d_call: TRBD1
cdr3_nt: TGTGCCAGCACATCGGGACAGGCGGCCTACGAGCAGTACTTC
cdr3_aa: CASTSGQAAYEQYF

clone_size: few
j_call: TRBJ1-2
v_call: TRBV12-3/TRBV12-4
d_call: TRBD1
cdr3_nt: TGTGCCAGCAACATAAGACAGGGTTCGGCCTATGGCTACACCTTC
cdr3_aa: CASNIRQGSAYGYTF

clone_size: once
j_call: TRBJ1-2
v_call: TRBV6-5
d_call: TRBD1
cdr3_nt: TGTGCCAGCAGCCTTACAGGGGACGGCTATGGCTACACCTTC
cdr3_aa: CASSLTGDGYGYTF

clone_size: -
j_call: TRBJ2-3
v_call: TRBV3-1
d_call: TRBD2
cdr3_nt: TGTGCCAGCAGCCAAGAGGGGACTAGCGGGGGCGCCTTCACAGATACGCAGTATTTT
cdr3_aa: CASSQEGTSGGAFTDTQYF